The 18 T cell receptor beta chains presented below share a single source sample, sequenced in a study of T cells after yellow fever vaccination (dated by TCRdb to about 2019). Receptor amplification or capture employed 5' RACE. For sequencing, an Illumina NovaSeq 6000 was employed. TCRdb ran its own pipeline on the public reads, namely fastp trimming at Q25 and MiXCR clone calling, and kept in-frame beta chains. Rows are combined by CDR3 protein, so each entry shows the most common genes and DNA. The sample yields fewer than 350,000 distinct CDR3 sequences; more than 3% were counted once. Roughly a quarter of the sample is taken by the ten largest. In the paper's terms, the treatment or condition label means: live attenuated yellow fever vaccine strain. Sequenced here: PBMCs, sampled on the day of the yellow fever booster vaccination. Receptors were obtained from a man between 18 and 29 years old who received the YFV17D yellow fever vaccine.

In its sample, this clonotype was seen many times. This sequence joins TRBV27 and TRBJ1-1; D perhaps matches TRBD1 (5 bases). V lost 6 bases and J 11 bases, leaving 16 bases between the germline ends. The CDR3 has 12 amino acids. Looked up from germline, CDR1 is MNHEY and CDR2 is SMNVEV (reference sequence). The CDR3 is CASRTGESKAFF. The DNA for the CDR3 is TGTGCCAGCAGGACGGGGGAAAGTAAGGCTTTCTTT.

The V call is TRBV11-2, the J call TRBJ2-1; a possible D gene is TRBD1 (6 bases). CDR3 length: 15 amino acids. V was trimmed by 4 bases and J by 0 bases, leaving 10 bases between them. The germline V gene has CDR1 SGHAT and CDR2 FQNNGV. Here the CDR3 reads CASSYTGSSYNEQFF. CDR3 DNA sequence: TGTGCCAGCAGCTATACAGGGAGCTCCTACAATGAGCAGTTCTTC.

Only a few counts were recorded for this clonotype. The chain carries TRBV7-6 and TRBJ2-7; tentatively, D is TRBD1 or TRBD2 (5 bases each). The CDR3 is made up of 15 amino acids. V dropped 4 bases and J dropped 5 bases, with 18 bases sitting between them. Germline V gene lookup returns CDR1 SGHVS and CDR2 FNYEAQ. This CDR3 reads CASSYGRDPSNEQYF. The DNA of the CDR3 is TGTGCCAGCAGCTACGGTAGGGACCCCAGTAACGAGCAGTACTTC.

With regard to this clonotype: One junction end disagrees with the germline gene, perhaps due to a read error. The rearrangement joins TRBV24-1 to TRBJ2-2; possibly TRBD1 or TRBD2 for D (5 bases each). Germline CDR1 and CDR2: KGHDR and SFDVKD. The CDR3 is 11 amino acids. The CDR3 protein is CATGSTGDLFF. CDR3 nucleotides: TGTGCCACCGGCAGCACCGGGGACCTGTTTTTT.

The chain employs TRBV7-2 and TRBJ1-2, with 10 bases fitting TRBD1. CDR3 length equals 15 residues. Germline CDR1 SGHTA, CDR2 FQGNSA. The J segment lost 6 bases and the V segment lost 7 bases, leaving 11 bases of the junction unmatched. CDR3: CASTFFRGTGDGYTF. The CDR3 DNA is TGTGCCAGCACCTTCTTTAGGGGGACAGGGGATGGCTACACCTTC.

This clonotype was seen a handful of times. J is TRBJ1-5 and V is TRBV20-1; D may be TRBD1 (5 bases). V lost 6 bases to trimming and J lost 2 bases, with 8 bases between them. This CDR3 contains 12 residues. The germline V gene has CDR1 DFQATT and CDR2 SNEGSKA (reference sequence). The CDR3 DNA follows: TGCAGTGCGGGGCCTGGCAATCAGCCCCAGCATTTT. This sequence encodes CSAGPGNQPQHF.

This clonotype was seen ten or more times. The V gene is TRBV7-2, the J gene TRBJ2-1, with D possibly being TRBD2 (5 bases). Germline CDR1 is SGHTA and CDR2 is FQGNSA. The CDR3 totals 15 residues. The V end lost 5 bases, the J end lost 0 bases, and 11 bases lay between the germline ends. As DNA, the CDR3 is TGTGCCAGCAGCCGCCGAGGGAGCTCCTACAATGAGCAGTTCTTC. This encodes CASSRRGSSYNEQFF.

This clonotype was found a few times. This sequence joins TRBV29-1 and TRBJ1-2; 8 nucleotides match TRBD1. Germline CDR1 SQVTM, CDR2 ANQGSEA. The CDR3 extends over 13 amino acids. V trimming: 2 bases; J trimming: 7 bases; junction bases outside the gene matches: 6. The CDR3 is CSVETGGTLGYTF. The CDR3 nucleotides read TGCAGCGTTGAAACAGGGGGTACGCTTGGCTACACCTTC.

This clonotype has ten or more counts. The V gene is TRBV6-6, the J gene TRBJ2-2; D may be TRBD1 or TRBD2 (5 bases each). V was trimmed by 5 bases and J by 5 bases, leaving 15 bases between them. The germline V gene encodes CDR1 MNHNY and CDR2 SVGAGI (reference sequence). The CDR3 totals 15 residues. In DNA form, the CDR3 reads TGTGCCAGCAGTACGTCCCCGAGGGGAACCGGGGAGCTGTTTTTT. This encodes CASSTSPRGTGELFF.

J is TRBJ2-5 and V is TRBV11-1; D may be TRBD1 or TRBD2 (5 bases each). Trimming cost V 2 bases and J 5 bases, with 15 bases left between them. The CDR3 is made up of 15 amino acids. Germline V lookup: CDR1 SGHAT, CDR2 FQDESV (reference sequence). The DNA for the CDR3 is TGTGCCAGCAGCTTATCCCAGGGAGAATTGGAGACCCAGTACTTC. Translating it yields CASSLSQGELETQYF.

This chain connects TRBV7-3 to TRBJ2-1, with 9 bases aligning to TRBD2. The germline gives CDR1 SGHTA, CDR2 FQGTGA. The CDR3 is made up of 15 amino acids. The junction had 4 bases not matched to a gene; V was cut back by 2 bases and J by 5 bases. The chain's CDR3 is CASSLGGGADNEQFF. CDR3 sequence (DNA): TGTGCCAGCAGCTTAGGCGGGGGGGCCGACAATGAGCAGTTCTTC.

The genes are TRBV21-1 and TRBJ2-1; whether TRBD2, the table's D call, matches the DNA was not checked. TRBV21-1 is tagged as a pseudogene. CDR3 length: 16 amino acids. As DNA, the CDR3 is TGTGCCAGCAGCACCACACTAGCGCCCACACACAATGAGCAGTTCTTC. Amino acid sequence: CASSTTLAPTHNEQFF.

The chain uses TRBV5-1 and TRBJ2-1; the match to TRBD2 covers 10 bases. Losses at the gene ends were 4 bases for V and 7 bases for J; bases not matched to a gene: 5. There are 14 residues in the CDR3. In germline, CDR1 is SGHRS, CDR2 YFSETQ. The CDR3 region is CASSRSGGGNEQFF. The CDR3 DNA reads TGCGCCAGCAGCCGCAGCGGGGGGGGGAATGAGCAGTTCTTC.

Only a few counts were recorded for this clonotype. The CDR3 here is CASSLAAGFTDTQYF. In DNA, the CDR3 is TGTGCCAGCAGCTTGGCCGCGGGGTTTACAGATACGCAGTATTTT. This chain links TRBV5-4 with TRBJ2-3, with a weak D call TRBD2 (6 bases). This CDR3 is 15 amino acids long. V was shortened by 0 bases and J by 3 bases, with 11 bases between the two germline ends. Germline CDR1 is SGHNT and CDR2 is YYREEE (reference sequence). Supplemented by reference TRBV5-4 and TRBJ2-3, the full variable domain reads ETGVTQSPTHLIKTRGQQVTLRCSSQSGHNTVSWYQQALGQGPQFIFQYYREEENGRGNFPPRFSGLQFPNYSSELNVNALELDDSALYLCASSLAAGFTDTQYFGPGTRLTVL.

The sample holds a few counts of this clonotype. CDR3 sequence (DNA): TGCAGTGCTAGGGGTCGGGGGGTTTACAATGAGCAGTTCTTC. Translated, it gives CSARGRGVYNEQFF. This chain connects TRBV20-1 to TRBJ2-1, with TRBD2 matching 7 bases. The germline V gene has CDR1 DFQATT and CDR2 SNEGSKA (reference sequence). The CDR3 has 14 amino acids. V shed 3 bases, J shed 4 bases, and the junction held 6 bases outside the gene matches.

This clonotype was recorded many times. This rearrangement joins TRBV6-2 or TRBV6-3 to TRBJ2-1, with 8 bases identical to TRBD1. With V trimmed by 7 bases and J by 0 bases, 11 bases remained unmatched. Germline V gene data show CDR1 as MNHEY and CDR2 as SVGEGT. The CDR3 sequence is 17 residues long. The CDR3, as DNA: TGTGCCAGCACCGATAAGGACAGGGTGAGCTCCTACAATGAGCAGTTCTTC. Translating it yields CASTDKDRVSSYNEQFF.

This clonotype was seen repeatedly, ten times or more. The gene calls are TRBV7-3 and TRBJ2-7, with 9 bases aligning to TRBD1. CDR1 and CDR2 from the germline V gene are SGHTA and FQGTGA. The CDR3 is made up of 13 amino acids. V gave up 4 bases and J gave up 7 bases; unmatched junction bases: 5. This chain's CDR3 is CASSSTGTGEQYF. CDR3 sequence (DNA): TGTGCCAGCAGCTCAACCGGGACAGGGGAGCAGTACTTC.

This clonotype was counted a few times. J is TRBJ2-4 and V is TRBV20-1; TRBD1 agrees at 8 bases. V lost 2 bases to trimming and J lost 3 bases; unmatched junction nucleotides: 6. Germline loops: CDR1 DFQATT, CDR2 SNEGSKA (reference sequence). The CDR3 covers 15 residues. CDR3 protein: CSARYGQGYKNIQYF. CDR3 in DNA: TGCAGTGCTAGATACGGACAGGGATACAAAAACATTCAGTACTTC.